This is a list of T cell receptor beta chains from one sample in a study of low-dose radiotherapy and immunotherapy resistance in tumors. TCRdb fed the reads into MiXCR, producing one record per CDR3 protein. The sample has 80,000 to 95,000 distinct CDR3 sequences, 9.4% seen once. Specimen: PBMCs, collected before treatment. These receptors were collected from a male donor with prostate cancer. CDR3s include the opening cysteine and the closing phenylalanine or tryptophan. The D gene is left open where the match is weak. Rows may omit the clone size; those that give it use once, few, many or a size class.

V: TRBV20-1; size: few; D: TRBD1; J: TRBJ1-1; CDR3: CSAAKGAVNTEAFF; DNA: TGCAGTGCTGCAAAGGGGGCCGTGAACACTGAAGCTTTCTTT
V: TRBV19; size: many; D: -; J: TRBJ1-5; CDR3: CASSIAQGDQPQHF; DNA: TGTGCCAGTAGTATAGCACAGGGCGATCAGCCCCAGCATTTT
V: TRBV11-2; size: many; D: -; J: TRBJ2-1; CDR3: CASSHQTLGVNEQFF; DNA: TGTGCCAGCAGCCACCAGACTCTGGGAGTCAATGAGCAGTTCTTC
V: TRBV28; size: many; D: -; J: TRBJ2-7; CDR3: CASSLGSSYEQYF; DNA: TGTGCCAGCAGCCTCGGGTCTTCCTACGAGCAGTACTTC
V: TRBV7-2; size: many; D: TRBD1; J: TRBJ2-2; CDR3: CASSQTTGTGELFF; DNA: TGTGCCAGCAGCCAGACGACAGGGACCGGGGAGCTGTTTTTT
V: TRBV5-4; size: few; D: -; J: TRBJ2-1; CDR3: CASSLTALENEQFF; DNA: TGTGCCAGCAGCTTGACAGCTCTAGAAAATGAGCAGTTCTTC
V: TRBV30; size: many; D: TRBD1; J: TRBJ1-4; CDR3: CAWSVPGRGLEKLFF; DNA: TGTGCCTGGAGTGTTCCAGGCAGGGGGCTTGAAAAACTGTTTTTT
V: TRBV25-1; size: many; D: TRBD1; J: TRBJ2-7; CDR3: CASSARPGTGRVSYEQYF; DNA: TGTGCCAGCAGTGCCCGTCCCGGGACAGGGAGGGTTTCCTACGAGCAGTACTTC
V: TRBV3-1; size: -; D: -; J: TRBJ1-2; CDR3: CASSQGEIPGGYTF; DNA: TGTGCCAGCAGCCAGGGGGAGATTCCGGGCGGCTACACCTTC
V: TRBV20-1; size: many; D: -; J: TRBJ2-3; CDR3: CSAGDGDTQYF; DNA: TGCAGTGCTGGGGACGGAGATACGCAGTATTTT
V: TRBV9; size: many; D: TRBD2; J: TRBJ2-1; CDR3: CASSVSSGKYNEQFF; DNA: TGTGCCAGCAGCGTATCTAGCGGGAAATACAATGAGCAGTTCTTC
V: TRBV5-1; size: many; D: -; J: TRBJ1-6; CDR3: CASRESRGESYNSPLHF; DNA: TGCGCCAGCAGAGAGAGTCGAGGGGAGTCCTATAATTCACCCCTCCACTTT
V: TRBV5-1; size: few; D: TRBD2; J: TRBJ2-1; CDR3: CASRAGTASNEQFF; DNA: TGCGCCAGCAGAGCGGGGACCGCTAGCAATGAGCAGTTCTTC
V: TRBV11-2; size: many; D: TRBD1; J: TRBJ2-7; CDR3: CASTPQAAGGLEQYF; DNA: TGTGCCAGCACCCCTCAGGCGGCAGGGGGTCTCGAGCAGTACTTC
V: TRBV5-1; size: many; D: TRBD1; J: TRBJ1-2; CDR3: CASSAGQGVLYGYTF; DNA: TGCGCCAGCAGCGCGGGACAGGGCGTCCTATATGGCTACACCTTC
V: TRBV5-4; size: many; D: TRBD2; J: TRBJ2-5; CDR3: CASSLGIAGRETQYF; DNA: TGTGCCAGCAGCTTGGGGATAGCGGGCAGGGAGACCCAGTACTTC
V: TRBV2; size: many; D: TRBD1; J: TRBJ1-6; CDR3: CASSDDRGLDSPLHF; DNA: TGTGCCAGCAGTGACGACAGGGGGCTCGATTCACCCCTCCACTTT
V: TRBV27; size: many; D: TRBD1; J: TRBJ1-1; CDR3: CASTHHPLVHLSPGQGGTEAFF; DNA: TGTGCCAGCACCCACCACCCGCTGGTTCACCTCTCACCGGGACAGGGGGGGACTGAAGCTTTCTTT
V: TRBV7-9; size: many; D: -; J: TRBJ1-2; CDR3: CASSPPGVSGYGYTF; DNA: TGTGCCAGCAGCCCGCCCGGGGTTTCAGGCTATGGCTACACCTTC
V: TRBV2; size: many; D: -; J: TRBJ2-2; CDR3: CASSDGLRAGELFF; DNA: TGTGCCAGCAGTGACGGGTTGAGGGCCGGGGAGCTGTTTTTT
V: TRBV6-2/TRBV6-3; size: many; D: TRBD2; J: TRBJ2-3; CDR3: CASSTGTSGFYF; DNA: TGTGCCAGCAGTACCGGGACTAGCGGATTTTATTTT
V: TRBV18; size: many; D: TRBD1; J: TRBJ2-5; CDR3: CASSPEGQGYETQYF; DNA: TGTGCCAGCTCACCGGAGGGACAGGGGTATGAGACCCAGTACTTC
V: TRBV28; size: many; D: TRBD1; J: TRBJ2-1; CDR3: CASRTGGLVDEQFF; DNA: TGTGCCAGCAGGACAGGGGGCTTGGTCGATGAGCAGTTCTTC
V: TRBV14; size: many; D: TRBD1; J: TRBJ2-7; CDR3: CASSARQGPYEQYF; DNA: TGTGCCAGCAGCGCGCGACAGGGACCCTACGAGCAGTACTTC
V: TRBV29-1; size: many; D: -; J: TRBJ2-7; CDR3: CSVRDARLDTYF; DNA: TGCAGCGTGAGGGACGCTCGACTAGACACGTACTTC
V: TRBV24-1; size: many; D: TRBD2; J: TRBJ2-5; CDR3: CATSDQPGLAGGPKTQYF; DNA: TGTGCCACCAGTGACCAACCGGGACTAGCGGGAGGGCCTAAGACCCAGTACTTC
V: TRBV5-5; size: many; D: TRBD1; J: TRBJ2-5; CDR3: CASSFRDRVVETQYF; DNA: TGTGCCAGCAGCTTCCGGGACAGGGTTGTAGAGACCCAGTACTTC
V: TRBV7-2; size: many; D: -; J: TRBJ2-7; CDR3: CASSLSVNTYEQYF; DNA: TGTGCCAGCAGCTTATCTGTGAATACCTACGAGCAGTACTTC
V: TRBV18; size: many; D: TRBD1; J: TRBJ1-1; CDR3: CASSGGASGDRVGLSAEAFF; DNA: TGTGCCAGCTCGGGTGGAGCGTCCGGAGACAGGGTGGGATTGAGCGCTGAAGCTTTCTTT
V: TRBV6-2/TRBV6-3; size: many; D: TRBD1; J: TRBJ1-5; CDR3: CASSPGEGTGRDQPQHF; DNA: TGTGCCAGCAGTCCCGGGGAGGGGACAGGGCGCGATCAGCCCCAGCATTTT
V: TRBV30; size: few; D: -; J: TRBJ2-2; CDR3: CAWSAGELFF; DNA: TGTGCCTGGAGTGCCGGGGAGCTGTTTTTT
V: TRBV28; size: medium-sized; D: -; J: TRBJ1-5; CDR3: CASRAPDSKGEFNQPQHF; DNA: TGTGCCAGCAGGGCACCAGATAGTAAGGGGGAGTTCAATCAGCCCCAGCATTTT
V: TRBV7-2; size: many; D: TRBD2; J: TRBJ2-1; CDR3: CASSLGLANEQFF; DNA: TGTGCCAGCAGCTTGGGACTAGCCAATGAGCAGTTCTTC
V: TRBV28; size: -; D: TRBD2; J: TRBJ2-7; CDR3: CAIHGGLSYEQYF; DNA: TGTGCCATTCACGGGGGGTTATCCTACGAGCAGTACTTC
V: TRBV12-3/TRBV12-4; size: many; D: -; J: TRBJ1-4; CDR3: CASSGRGVNEKLFF; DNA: TGTGCCAGCAGTGGGCGCGGCGTTAATGAAAAACTGTTTTTT
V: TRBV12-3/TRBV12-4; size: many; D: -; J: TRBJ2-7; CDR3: CASSLEGSYEQYF; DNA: TGTGCCAGCAGTTTGGAGGGATCCTACGAGCAGTACTTC
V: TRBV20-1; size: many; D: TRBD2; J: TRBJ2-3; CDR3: CSAPSTSGPGDTQYF; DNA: TGCAGTGCCCCGTCGACTAGCGGACCCGGGGATACGCAGTATTTT
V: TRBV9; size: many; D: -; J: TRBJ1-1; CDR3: CASSVRGGLNTEAFF; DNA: TGTGCCAGCAGCGTACGGGGGGGGCTGAACACTGAAGCTTTCTTT
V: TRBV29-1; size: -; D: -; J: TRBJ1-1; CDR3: CSVGQLNTEAFF; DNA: TGCAGCGTCGGACAATTGAACACTGAAGCTTTCTTT
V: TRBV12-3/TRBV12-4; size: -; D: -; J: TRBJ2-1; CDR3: CASSLTTHEQFF; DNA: TGTGCCAGCAGTTTGACTACCCACGAGCAGTTCTTC
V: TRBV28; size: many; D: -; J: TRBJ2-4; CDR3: CASKKGGGRNIQYF; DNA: TGTGCCAGCAAGAAGGGGGGGGGGCGAAACATTCAGTACTTC
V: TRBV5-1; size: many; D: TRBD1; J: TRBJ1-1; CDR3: CASTWDRVNTEAFF; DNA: TGCGCCAGCACCTGGGACAGGGTAAACACTGAAGCTTTCTTT
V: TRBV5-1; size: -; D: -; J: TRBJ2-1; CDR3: CASSLEPPYNEQFF; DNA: TGCGCCAGCAGCTTGGAGCCTCCCTACAATGAGCAGTTCTTC